A single sample is the source of the 25 T cell receptor beta chains below, sequenced in a study of beta chain features in type 1 diabetes. Study-wide points: In every one of the four CD4+ subsets, TCRB CDR3s were moderately but significantly shorter in Type 1 diabetes patients.

The isolated RNA, all of it, was reverse transcribed, so expressed TCRB transcripts were what got sequenced. The data were produced by immunoSEQ multiplex PCR, yet TCRdb's version contains in-frame clones alone and is incomplete. The profile covers roughly 260,000 clones, with over 20% appearing a single time and 0.028% taken by the ten largest. Antigen specificity for these receptors is unknown. Sequencing was carried out using naive CD4+ T cells from blood. The receptors come from a woman aged 40 to 49 with type 1 diabetes.

The chain links TRBV5-4 to TRBJ1-1; D possibly corresponds to TRBD1 (6 bases). CDR3 length: 13 residues. The V gene lost 4 bases and the J gene lost 6 bases, with 13 bases spanning the gap. Germline assignment: CDR1 SGHNT and CDR2 YYREEE (reference sequence). CDR3 in DNA: TGTGCCAGCAGCCCCACAGGGCGATCTGAAGCTTTCTTT. Translating gives CASSPTGRSEAFF.

This clone has a handful of counts. The chain combines TRBV11-2 with TRBJ2-5; TRBD1 is a possible D gene (6 bases). The V gene's germline CDR1 is SGHAT and CDR2 FQNNGV. The V end lost 3 bases, the J end lost 3 bases, and 8 bases lay between the germline ends. The CDR3 totals 13 residues. CDR3 coding DNA: TGTGCCAGCAGCTTCGCAGGGGAAGAGACCCAGTACTTC. Translation gives CASSFAGEETQYF.

This clone was counted only a few times. The rearrangement joins TRBV19 to TRBJ2-2; no clear D gene. The germline V gene has CDR1 LNHDA and CDR2 SQIVND (reference sequence). The V end was cut by 5 bases, the J end by 6 bases, with 7 bases between. This CDR3 contains 12 residues. The DNA of the CDR3 is TGTGCCAGTAGTCTTCAGTCCGGGGAGCTGTTTTTT. This codes for CASSLQSGELFF.

This rearrangement joins TRBV9 to TRBJ2-2; TRBD1 agrees at 10 bases. CDR3 length: 19 amino acids. J was trimmed by 1 base and V by 4 bases; bases with no gene match: 13. The V gene's germline CDR1 is SGDLS and CDR2 YYNGEE. CDR3 sequence reads: CASSLPPPRDRGNTGELFF. In DNA form, the CDR3 reads TGTGCCAGCAGCCTTCCTCCTCCGCGGGACAGGGGGAACACCGGGGAGCTGTTTTTT.

CDR3: CSVAGDHGYTF. The CDR3 nucleotides read TGCAGCGTTGCAGGGGATCATGGCTACACCTTC. V gene TRBV29-1 combines with J gene TRBJ1-2; TRBD1 might be the D (6 bases). Germline values: CDR1 SQVTM, CDR2 ANQGSEA. This CDR3 has 11 residues. V dropped 4 bases and J dropped 6 bases, with 9 bases sitting between them.

The genes are TRBV19 and TRBJ1-1; D is uncertain. This CDR3 contains 13 residues. With 3 bases removed from V and 4 bases from J, the gap between germline ends came to 9 bases. CDR1 is LNHDA, CDR2 SQIVND, per germline (reference sequence). CDR3 sequence: CASSIAVGTEAFF. CDR3 DNA: TGTGCCAGTAGTATCGCGGTTGGCACTGAAGCTTTCTTT.

The sample holds a few counts of this clone. V gene TRBV19 combines with J gene TRBJ1-2, with 7 bases matching TRBD1. In germline, CDR1 is LNHDA, CDR2 SQIVND (reference sequence). The CDR3 has 16 amino acids. V shed 6 bases, J shed 0 bases, and the junction held 10 bases outside the gene matches. The CDR3 nucleotides read TGTGCCAGTAGCCCCATCGACAGGGCATCTAACTATGGCTACACCTTC. Its protein product is CASSPIDRASNYGYTF.

The gene calls are TRBV29-1 and TRBJ1-1; D uncertain. Germline V CDR1 and CDR2: SQVTM, ANQGSEA. The CDR3 runs to 13 residues. V lost 5 bases and J 0 bases, leaving 10 bases between the germline ends. Written as DNA, the CDR3 is TGCAGCGTTTCCAGTAAGATGAACACTGAAGCTTTCTTT. Translated: CSVSSKMNTEAFF.

The chain carries TRBV5-1 and TRBJ1-1; TRBD1 aligns across 7 bases. Germline loops: CDR1 SGHRS, CDR2 YFSETQ. Trimming removed 3 bases from V and 4 bases from J; junction bases left unmatched: 3. This CDR3 spans 13 amino acids. The CDR3 reads CASSWNRGTEAFF. The CDR3 DNA is TGCGCCAGCAGCTGGAACAGGGGCACTGAAGCTTTCTTT. The full variable domain, in which reference TRBV5-1 and TRBJ1-1 provide the parts outside the CDR3, is KAGVTQTPRYLIKTRGQQVTLSCSPISGHRSVSWYQQTPGQGLQFLFEYFSETQRNKGNFPGRFSGRQFSNSRSEMNVSTLELGDSALYLCASSWNRGTEAFFGQGTRLTVV.

This clone was counted between two and nine times. This chain connects TRBV4-3 to TRBJ2-1; 10 bases map to TRBD2. V lost 0 bases to trimming and J lost 4 bases; unmatched junction nucleotides: 9. The CDR3 is made up of 18 amino acids. CDR1 and CDR2 from the germline V gene are LGHNA and YSLEER. DNA for the CDR3: TGCGCCAGCAGCCAAGATAGTGGCCTAGCGGGGGCATACAATGAGCAGTTCTTC. It yields the protein CASSQDSGLAGAYNEQFF.

The rearrangement links TRBV28 to TRBJ2-1; the D gene is possibly TRBD2 (6 bases). The V and J ends lost 4 bases and 8 bases respectively, with 9 bases between them. The CDR3 has 12 residues. The V gene's germline CDR1 is MDHEN and CDR2 SYDVKM. CDR3: CASSSGVYEQFF. For the CDR3, the DNA is TGTGCCAGCAGTTCGGGAGTTTATGAGCAGTTCTTC.

The CDR3 coding sequence is TGTGCCAGCAGCGGACAGAACAATCAGCCCCAGCATTTT. Translated: CASSGQNNQPQHF. This chain connects TRBV28 to TRBJ1-5, with D tentatively TRBD1 (6 bases). Looked up from germline, CDR1 is MDHEN and CDR2 is SYDVKM. This CDR3 region has 13 residues. Trimming left V 6 bases short and J 3 bases short, with 9 bases between. The complete variable domain, with remaining parts taken from reference TRBV28 and TRBJ1-5, reads DVKVTQSSRYLVKRTGEKVFLECVQDMDHENMFWYRQDPGLGLRLIYFSYDVKMKEKGDIPEGYSVSREKKERFSLILESASTNQTSMYLCASSGQNNQPQHFGDGTRLSIL.

In regard to this clone: The sample carries other DNA sequences with the same CDR3. V usage is TRBV5-4 and J usage is TRBJ2-7; D is possibly TRBD1 (5 bases). Germline CDR1 is SGHNT and CDR2 is YYREEE (reference sequence). This CDR3 comprises 13 residues. Trimming removed 1 base at V and 3 bases at J, with 8 bases between. CDR3 bases: TGTGCCAGCAGCTTGCCGACAGACTACGAGCAGTACTTC. Protein: CASSLPTDYEQYF.

This rearrangement joins TRBV19 to TRBJ1-2, with D possibly matching TRBD1 (6 bases). The CDR3 has 15 amino acids. Deletions cut 6 bases from V and 4 bases from J, with 18 bases between. Germline V gene sequence: CDR1 LNHDA, CDR2 SQIVND (reference sequence). The CDR3 DNA is TGTGCCAGTAGCCAAACGGGACAACTACGCTATGGCTACACCTTC. This codes for CASSQTGQLRYGYTF.

V usage is TRBV29-1 and J usage is TRBJ1-2, with D tentatively TRBD1 (6 bases). Germline V lookup: CDR1 SQVTM, CDR2 ANQGSEA. CDR3 length: 13 residues. Between the trimmed V and J ends, which lost 7 bases and 4 bases, there was a span of 16 bases. The CDR3 loop is CSAAPGVRYGYTF. In DNA, the CDR3 is TGCAGCGCCGCCCCAGGGGTACGCTATGGCTACACCTTC.

This clone was observed a handful of times. The chain joins TRBV28 to TRBJ1-2; D is uncertain. The CDR3 is 12 residues long. Trimming removed 4 bases from V and 5 bases from J, with 8 bases in between. The germline gives CDR1 MDHEN, CDR2 SYDVKM. In nucleotides, the CDR3 is TGTGCCAGCAGTTGGGCCCTGTATGGCTACACCTTC. Translated: CASSWALYGYTF.

The V call is TRBV18, the J call TRBJ1-1; 7 bases match TRBD1. CDR1 is KGHSH, CDR2 LQKENI, per germline. CDR3 size: 15 residues. V gave up 5 bases and J gave up 0 bases; unmatched junction bases: 6. CDR3 loop: CASSSYRGLNTEAFF. The CDR3, as DNA: TGTGCCAGCTCATCGTACAGGGGTTTGAACACTGAAGCTTTCTTT.

This clone turned up a few times. V usage is TRBV28 and J usage is TRBJ2-7; 7 bases match TRBD1. This CDR3 is 14 amino acids long. J lost 5 bases, V lost 3 bases, and 7 bases had no gene match. Germline V gene sequence: CDR1 MDHEN, CDR2 SYDVKM. The CDR3 reads CASSFRNQGDEQYF. In nucleotides, the CDR3 is TGTGCCAGCAGTTTCCGGAATCAGGGGGACGAGCAGTACTTC.

The chain joins TRBV5-1 to TRBJ1-1, with D possibly matching TRBD1 (6 bases). In germline, CDR1 is SGHRS, CDR2 YFSETQ. V was cut by 4 bases and J by 5 bases, with 12 bases left in between. This CDR3 spans 13 amino acids. CDR3 protein: CASSVDSTTEAFF. The CDR3 DNA sequence: TGCGCCAGCAGCGTGGACAGTACGACTGAAGCTTTCTTT.

In its sample, this clone was seen a few times. The chain uses TRBV5-4 and TRBJ1-1; 7 bases match TRBD1. Germline CDR1 reads SGHNT; CDR2 reads YYREEE (reference sequence). Trimming removed 5 bases from V and 0 bases from J; junction bases left unmatched: 4. CDR3 length equals 14 residues. This chain's CDR3 is CASRATGVNTEAFF. CDR3 DNA: TGTGCCAGCAGGGCCACAGGGGTGAACACTGAAGCTTTCTTT.

J is TRBJ1-1 and V is TRBV6-5; D is unresolved. The ends were cut back, 2 bases at V and 3 bases at J, with 13 bases in the middle. Germline V gene lookup returns CDR1 MNHEY and CDR2 SVGAGI. This CDR3 contains 15 residues. CDR3 coding DNA: TGTGCCAGCAGTTACAAGACTGTCGTGGACACTGAAGCTTTCTTT. Protein sequence: CASSYKTVVDTEAFF.

The sample holds a few counts of this clone. The rearrangement joins TRBV9 to TRBJ2-7, with D possibly matching TRBD1 (5 bases). V was shortened by 4 bases and J by 0 bases, with 11 bases between the two germline ends. Per germline, CDR1 SGDLS and CDR2 YYNGEE. The CDR3 consists of 14 residues. This CDR3 reads CASSRQMSSYEQYF. CDR3 DNA sequence: TGTGCCAGCAGCAGACAGATGAGCTCCTACGAGCAGTACTTC.

The chain employs TRBV7-2 and TRBJ2-2; D gene unclear. V lost 3 bases and J lost 9, with 8 bases in between. CDR3 length: 12 residues. CDR1 and CDR2 (germline): SGHTA, FQGNSA. CDR3 in amino acids: CASSFDWRELFF. Written as DNA, the CDR3 is TGTGCCAGCAGCTTCGACTGGAGGGAGCTGTTTTTT.

The gene calls are TRBV9 and TRBJ2-7; D perhaps matches TRBD1 (6 bases). The CDR3 runs to 14 residues. Germline V gene lookup returns CDR1 SGDLS and CDR2 YYNGEE. The germline V and J ends were trimmed by 2 bases and 5 bases, with 14 bases remaining between them. CDR3 in DNA: TGTGCCAGCAGCGTTACAGGGTTGAGCGACGAGCAGTACTTC. This sequence encodes CASSVTGLSDEQYF. Full variable domain (remainder filled in from reference TRBV9 and TRBJ2-7): DSGVTQTPKHLITATGQRVTLRCSPRSGDLSVYWYQQSLDQGLQFLIQYYNGEERAKGNILERFSAQQFPDLHSELNLSSLELGDSALYFCASSVTGLSDEQYFGPGTRLTVT.

The chain employs TRBV7-2 and TRBJ1-5; D uncertain. The CDR3 is made up of 12 amino acids. Germline-derived CDR1 and CDR2 are SGHTA and FQGNSA. Deletions cut 1 base from V and 7 bases from J, with 5 bases between. The CDR3 nucleotides read TGTGCCAGCAGCTTAGAGAGGCAGCCCCAGCATTTT. Encoded protein: CASSLERQPQHF.